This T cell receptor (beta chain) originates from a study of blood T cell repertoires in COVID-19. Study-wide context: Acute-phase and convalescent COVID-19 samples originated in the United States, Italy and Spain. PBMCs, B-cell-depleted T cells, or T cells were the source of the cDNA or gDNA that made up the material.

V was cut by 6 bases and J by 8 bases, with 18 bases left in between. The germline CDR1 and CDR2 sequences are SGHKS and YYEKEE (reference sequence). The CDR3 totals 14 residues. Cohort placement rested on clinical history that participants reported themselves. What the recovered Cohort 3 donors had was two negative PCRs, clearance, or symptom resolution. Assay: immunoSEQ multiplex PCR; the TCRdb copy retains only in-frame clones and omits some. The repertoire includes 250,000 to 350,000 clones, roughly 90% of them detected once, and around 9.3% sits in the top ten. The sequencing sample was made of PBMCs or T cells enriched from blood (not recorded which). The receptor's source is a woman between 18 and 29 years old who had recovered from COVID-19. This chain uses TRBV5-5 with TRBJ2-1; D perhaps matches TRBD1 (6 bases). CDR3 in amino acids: CASNQVRGRDEQFF. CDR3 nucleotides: TGTGCCAGCAACCAGGTCAGGGGAAGAGATGAGCAGTTCTTC.